The clone carrying this T cell receptor beta chain was recorded at least ten times. Its antigen is unknown. The TCR library protocol attached unique molecular identifiers to the individual cDNA molecules. TCRdb re-called the 5' RACE reads with MiXCR, one entry per CDR3 protein. The sample comprises around 80,000 distinct CDR3 sequences, around 12% of which are singletons, and around 3.6% rests with the top ten. The data were obtained in a study of early T cells in non-severe SARS-CoV-2 infection. Study overall: Sequenced material consisted of bulk RNA (from unsorted whole blood), and chains were unpaired. Regarding the study as a whole: Private and CD4 specificities were missed by VDJdb matching, which favored anti-spike CD8 responses.

V was trimmed by 6 bases and J by 6 bases, leaving 21 bases between them. CDR3 length: 14 amino acids. The germline gives CDR1 SQVTM, CDR2 ANQGSEA. The material sequenced was whole blood. The clonotype was recovered from an adult who was a healthcare worker with PCR-confirmed SARS-CoV-2 infection or an uninfected control (not recorded which). The rearrangement joins TRBV29-1 to TRBJ2-7; D may be TRBD2 (6 bases). This CDR3 reads CSVGGRGTSSEQYF. In nucleotides, the CDR3 is TGCAGCGTGGGGGGTCGGGGAACCAGCTCCGAGCAGTACTTC.